A selection of T cell receptor beta chains follows, all from one sample in a study of blood T cell repertoires in COVID-19. Data came from immunoSEQ multiplex PCR; TCRdb stores just in-frame clones and leaves some out. The sample has some 180,000 clones, around 79% seen once. The sample consisted of peripheral blood. These receptors came from a woman aged 40 to 55 with COVID-19, enrolled during active disease. Each CDR3 is given with its conserved first and last residue. A D gene is named only where the DNA matches it firmly. A clone size is listed for some rows: how often the clone was seen (once, few, many), or a class if it is expanded.

d_call: .; v_call: TRBV4-2; clone_size: .; cdr3_length: 17; j_call: TRBJ1-3; cdr3_nt: TGTGCCAGCAGCCAGGGCAGCCGGATGGCAGCTGGAAACACCATATATTTT; cdr3_aa: CASSQGSRMAAGNTIYF
d_call: TRBD1; v_call: TRBV6-5; clone_size: .; cdr3_length: 16; j_call: TRBJ1-1; cdr3_nt: TGTGCCAGCAGTTACTCTCAGGGGGCGCGGGGCACTGAAGCTTTCTTT; cdr3_aa: CASSYSQGARGTEAFF
d_call: .; v_call: TRBV10-1; clone_size: .; cdr3_length: 13; j_call: TRBJ2-7; cdr3_nt: TGCGCCAGCAGCCGGGACTTTAACTACGAGCAGTACTTC; cdr3_aa: CASSRDFNYEQYF
d_call: .; v_call: TRBV6-5; clone_size: .; cdr3_length: 13; j_call: TRBJ1-1; cdr3_nt: TGTGCCAGCAGTTCCGACAGGACTCTCGAAGCTTTCTTT; cdr3_aa: CASSSDRTLEAFF
d_call: .; v_call: TRBV30; clone_size: .; cdr3_length: 15; j_call: TRBJ2-1; cdr3_nt: TGTGCCTGGAGTGGCCGGGACAAAGGACGCAATGAGCAGTTCTTC; cdr3_aa: CAWSGRDKGRNEQFF
d_call: .; v_call: TRBV6-1; clone_size: .; cdr3_length: 13; j_call: TRBJ1-2; cdr3_nt: TGTGCCAGCAGTGAGAGAAACGACTATGGCTACACCTTC; cdr3_aa: CASSERNDYGYTF
d_call: TRBD1; v_call: TRBV15; clone_size: .; cdr3_length: 17; j_call: TRBJ1-2; cdr3_nt: TGTGCCACCAGCCGACGGGGACAGGGGGTGCGGGGGAATGGCTACACCTTC; cdr3_aa: CATSRRGQGVRGNGYTF
d_call: TRBD2; v_call: TRBV30; clone_size: few; cdr3_length: 15; j_call: TRBJ2-7; cdr3_nt: TGTGCCTGGACGAGCGGGAGCGGGAGTACCTACGAGCAGTACTTC; cdr3_aa: CAWTSGSGSTYEQYF
d_call: TRBD1; v_call: TRBV29-1; clone_size: few; cdr3_length: 16; j_call: TRBJ2-1; cdr3_nt: TGCAGCGTTGATGATACGAGACAGGGCTCCTACAATGAGCAGTTCTTC; cdr3_aa: CSVDDTRQGSYNEQFF
d_call: .; v_call: TRBV6-1; clone_size: .; cdr3_length: 18; j_call: TRBJ1-6; cdr3_nt: TGTGCCAGCAGTGCTACAGGTCTTTATAGCTCCTATAATTCACCCCTCCACTTT; cdr3_aa: CASSATGLYSSYNSPLHF
d_call: .; v_call: TRBV7-2; clone_size: .; cdr3_length: 13; j_call: TRBJ2-1; cdr3_nt: TGTGCCAGCAGCTTATCCGTAGCAAGTCGCGAGTTCTTC; cdr3_aa: CASSLSVASREFF
d_call: .; v_call: TRBV6-5; clone_size: .; cdr3_length: 14; j_call: TRBJ1-2; cdr3_nt: TGTGCCAGCAGTCCTATCGGGACACCCTATGGCTACACCTTC; cdr3_aa: CASSPIGTPYGYTF
d_call: TRBD1; v_call: TRBV7-2; clone_size: once; cdr3_length: 15; j_call: TRBJ1-5; cdr3_nt: TGTGCCAGCAGCCAGACAGGGGATGGCAATCAGCCCCAGCATTTT; cdr3_aa: CASSQTGDGNQPQHF
d_call: .; v_call: TRBV5-1; clone_size: .; cdr3_length: 13; j_call: TRBJ2-7; cdr3_nt: TGCGCCAGCAGCTTGATCGTCGGCTACGAGCAGTACTTC; cdr3_aa: CASSLIVGYEQYF
d_call: .; v_call: TRBV29-1; clone_size: once; cdr3_length: 14; j_call: TRBJ2-2; cdr3_nt: TGCAGCGCTGGGCAGAAGAGGAACACCGGGGAGCTGTTTTTT; cdr3_aa: CSAGQKRNTGELFF
d_call: TRBD2; v_call: TRBV2; clone_size: once; cdr3_length: 15; j_call: TRBJ2-1; cdr3_nt: TGTGCCAGCTCGTTCGGGACTAGCGGATACAATGAGCAGTTCTTC; cdr3_aa: CASSFGTSGYNEQFF
d_call: TRBD1; v_call: TRBV5-1; clone_size: .; cdr3_length: 16; j_call: TRBJ2-5; cdr3_nt: TGCGCCAGCAGAAAGACAGGGTTAGAGTATGGTGAGACCCAGTACTTC; cdr3_aa: CASRKTGLEYGETQYF
d_call: TRBD2; v_call: TRBV3-1/TRBV3-2; clone_size: .; cdr3_length: 16; j_call: TRBJ2-1; cdr3_nt: TGTGCCAGCAGCCAAGATGGAGCGGGAGGTTGGAATGAGCAGTTCTTC; cdr3_aa: CASSQDGAGGWNEQFF
d_call: .; v_call: TRBV9; clone_size: .; cdr3_length: 13; j_call: TRBJ1-2; cdr3_nt: TGTGCCAGCAGCACGACAGATCACTATGGCTACACCTTC; cdr3_aa: CASSTTDHYGYTF
d_call: .; v_call: TRBV5-1; clone_size: .; cdr3_length: 12; j_call: TRBJ2-3; cdr3_nt: TGCGCCAGCAGCTTGGAGGGGGATACGCAGTATTTT; cdr3_aa: CASSLEGDTQYF
d_call: TRBD1; v_call: TRBV18; clone_size: .; cdr3_length: 19; j_call: TRBJ1-5; cdr3_nt: TGTGCCAGCTCACCAAGGCCGGACAGGGGGCTGGATAGCAATCAGCCCCAGCATTTT; cdr3_aa: CASSPRPDRGLDSNQPQHF
d_call: TRBD1; v_call: TRBV29-1; clone_size: .; cdr3_length: 13; j_call: TRBJ1-4; cdr3_nt: TGCAGCACCTCTCAGGGGGCTGGTGAAAAACTGTTTTTT; cdr3_aa: CSTSQGAGEKLFF
d_call: .; v_call: TRBV7-3; clone_size: .; cdr3_length: 17; j_call: TRBJ2-2; cdr3_nt: TGTGCCAGCAGCTTCGGTCCCGGACAGTACAAGGCCGGGGAGCTGTTTTTT; cdr3_aa: CASSFGPGQYKAGELFF
d_call: .; v_call: TRBV7-6; clone_size: .; cdr3_length: 17; j_call: TRBJ2-1; cdr3_nt: TGTGCCAGCAGCCTTACGTCCAGAGGTTCCGCCTACAATGAGCAGTTCTTC; cdr3_aa: CASSLTSRGSAYNEQFF
d_call: .; v_call: TRBV6-5; clone_size: .; cdr3_length: 14; j_call: TRBJ2-7; cdr3_nt: TGTGCCAGCAGTCGCCCGGGACTTTCCTACGAGCAGTACTTC; cdr3_aa: CASSRPGLSYEQYF
d_call: .; v_call: TRBV3-1/TRBV3-2; clone_size: .; cdr3_length: 12; j_call: TRBJ2-7; cdr3_nt: TGTGCCAGCAGCCAAGGTATTGTCGAGCAGTACTTC; cdr3_aa: CASSQGIVEQYF
d_call: TRBD1; v_call: TRBV5-4; clone_size: .; cdr3_length: 15; j_call: TRBJ1-2; cdr3_nt: TGTGCCAGCAGCTGGGGCCCTGACAGGGTTGATGGCTACACCTTC; cdr3_aa: CASSWGPDRVDGYTF
d_call: .; v_call: TRBV5-4; clone_size: .; cdr3_length: 14; j_call: TRBJ1-1; cdr3_nt: TGTGCCAGCAGCTTGGCCGGGATGAACACTGAAGCTTTCTTT; cdr3_aa: CASSLAGMNTEAFF
d_call: .; v_call: TRBV4-1; clone_size: .; cdr3_length: 12; j_call: TRBJ2-5; cdr3_nt: TGCGCCAGCAGCCAAGACAGAGAGACCCAGTACTTC; cdr3_aa: CASSQDRETQYF
d_call: .; v_call: TRBV10-3; clone_size: .; cdr3_length: 12; j_call: TRBJ2-7; cdr3_nt: TGTGCCATCAGGTCTGGTCTATATGAGCAGTACTTC; cdr3_aa: CAIRSGLYEQYF
d_call: TRBD1; v_call: TRBV5-1; clone_size: .; cdr3_length: 15; j_call: TRBJ1-2; cdr3_nt: TGCGCCAGCAGCCCTACACTTCAGGGGGCAATCGGCTACACCTTC; cdr3_aa: CASSPTLQGAIGYTF
d_call: .; v_call: TRBV19; clone_size: .; cdr3_length: 13; j_call: TRBJ1-2; cdr3_nt: TGTGCCAGTAGTATAGTAGGGGCCTATGGCTACACCTTC; cdr3_aa: CASSIVGAYGYTF
d_call: .; v_call: TRBV7-9; clone_size: once; cdr3_length: 14; j_call: TRBJ2-7; cdr3_nt: TGTGCCAGCAGCTTCGGGCAGGGGAGCTACGAGCAGTACTTC; cdr3_aa: CASSFGQGSYEQYF
d_call: .; v_call: TRBV7-2; clone_size: .; cdr3_length: 12; j_call: TRBJ1-6; cdr3_nt: TGTGCCAGCAGCCCCACAAATTCACCCCTCCACTTT; cdr3_aa: CASSPTNSPLHF
d_call: TRBD2; v_call: TRBV5-1; clone_size: .; cdr3_length: 15; j_call: TRBJ2-1; cdr3_nt: TGCGCCAGCAGCTTGGCGACTAGCAGCTACAATGAGCAGTTCTTC; cdr3_aa: CASSLATSSYNEQFF
d_call: TRBD1; v_call: TRBV2; clone_size: .; cdr3_length: 15; j_call: TRBJ2-7; cdr3_nt: TGTGCCAGCAGTGTTGGGGACAGGGTCCCCTACGAGCAGTACTTC; cdr3_aa: CASSVGDRVPYEQYF
d_call: TRBD1; v_call: TRBV5-1; clone_size: once; cdr3_length: 14; j_call: TRBJ2-7; cdr3_nt: TGCGCCAGCAGCTGGACAGGGGATAACTACGAGCAGTACTTC; cdr3_aa: CASSWTGDNYEQYF
d_call: .; v_call: TRBV3-1/TRBV3-2; clone_size: .; cdr3_length: 15; j_call: TRBJ2-3; cdr3_nt: TGTGCCACTAGAGCGTTTGTCATTAGCACAGATACGCAGTATTTT; cdr3_aa: CATRAFVISTDTQYF
d_call: .; v_call: TRBV11-2; clone_size: .; cdr3_length: 15; j_call: TRBJ1-3; cdr3_nt: TGTGCCAGCAGCTTAGAACTCTCTGGTGGAAACACCATATATTTT; cdr3_aa: CASSLELSGGNTIYF
d_call: TRBD1; v_call: TRBV3-1/TRBV3-2; clone_size: .; cdr3_length: 15; j_call: TRBJ1-1; cdr3_nt: TGTGCCAGCAGCATTGGGACAGGGGTTCTAATCGAAGCTTTCTTT; cdr3_aa: CASSIGTGVLIEAFF
d_call: .; v_call: TRBV6-6; clone_size: .; cdr3_length: 15; j_call: TRBJ2-7; cdr3_nt: TGTGCCAGCAGCCCTAACCCGGTAAAGATGGACGAGCAGTACTTC; cdr3_aa: CASSPNPVKMDEQYF
d_call: .; v_call: TRBV27; clone_size: .; cdr3_length: 13; j_call: TRBJ2-7; cdr3_nt: TGTGCCAGCACGGGGGAAATAAACAACGAGCAGTACTTC; cdr3_aa: CASTGEINNEQYF
d_call: .; v_call: TRBV5-6; clone_size: .; cdr3_length: 14; j_call: TRBJ2-2; cdr3_nt: TGTGCCAGCAGCCAGCAGGGTGGGTCCGGGGAGCTGTTTTTT; cdr3_aa: CASSQQGGSGELFF
d_call: TRBD1; v_call: TRBV11-2; clone_size: .; cdr3_length: 14; j_call: TRBJ1-6; cdr3_nt: TGTGCCAGCAGCTTAGACAGGGGGCTTTCACCCCTCCACTTT; cdr3_aa: CASSLDRGLSPLHF
d_call: .; v_call: TRBV11-1; clone_size: .; cdr3_length: 13; j_call: TRBJ1-2; cdr3_nt: TGTGCCAGCAGCTTAAGCAGGGTCTATGGCTACACCTTC; cdr3_aa: CASSLSRVYGYTF
d_call: .; v_call: TRBV6-4; clone_size: .; cdr3_length: 16; j_call: TRBJ1-6; cdr3_nt: TGTGCCAGCAGTGAAGGAGGCGACCCATATAATTCACCCCTCCACTTT; cdr3_aa: CASSEGGDPYNSPLHF
d_call: .; v_call: TRBV10-3; clone_size: .; cdr3_length: 17; j_call: TRBJ1-3; cdr3_nt: TGTGCCATCAGTGCCGGGCGGGGGGCCTCCTCTGGAAACACCATATATTTT; cdr3_aa: CAISAGRGASSGNTIYF
d_call: TRBD1; v_call: TRBV28; clone_size: few; cdr3_length: 16; j_call: TRBJ1-4; cdr3_nt: TGTGCCAGCAGTTTCTCTTGGACAGGGATGGAAGAAAAACTGTTTTTT; cdr3_aa: CASSFSWTGMEEKLFF